This T cell receptor (beta chain) was obtained from a study of shared clonotypes between healthy human individuals (dated by TCRdb to the early 2020s). Regarding the complete study: Three men and a couple of women, aged 18 to 49 years, made up the cohort. For each donor, three plates each were used for CD4 naive and CD4 memory, two plates were used for CD8 naive, and one plate was used for CD8 memory. Blood TCR repertoires of about 5 healthy adults were deeply sequenced to estimate repertoire size and the extent of clonotype sharing between individuals. To increase sequencing depth and limit assay-specific biases, TCR repertoire library preparation and sequencing were carried out by different laboratories using diverse techniques. Per donor, leukapheresis produced somewhere between about 0.94 and 9 billion PBMCs.

Cut back by 5 bases and 1 base, the V and J ends lie 9 bases apart. The CDR3 sequence holds 13 residues, the cysteine and phenylalanine included. The CDR3 DNA has 39 bases and is translated from base 1. For CDR1 and CDR2, the germline V gene (reference sequence) lists LNHNV and YYDKDF. TCR CDR3 regions were amplified from genomic DNA by multiplex PCR using the deep immunoSEQ assay. Genomic DNA extracted from each cell subset was distributed evenly over all wells of several immunoSEQ 96-well plates, and each plate served as one replicate. For sorted subsets, around 0.2 ug genomic DNA, equal to some 28,000 T cell genomes, was loaded into each replicate PCR. Purified libraries were quantified with a Qubit 3.0 fluorometer, sized on a Bioanalyzer 2100, and re-quantified with the KAPA Library Quantification kit. Every immunoSEQ 96-well plate was sequenced on a dedicated single-read 150-cycle Illumina NextSeq 550 flow cell. On the authors' methods: Because the immunoSEQ output held only junctional sequences and lacked quality scores, the filtering could not match the filtering applied to full-length reads. To assign V/J genes and CDR3, sequences were annotated against IMGT germline references using PyIR, a Python wrapper for IgBLAST v1.9. Reads were filtered out if the reads had weak V/J assignments (E-value above 1e-6), no CDR3, stop codons, out-of-frame junctions, or ambiguous translated residues. V3J clonotypes were defined as sequences sharing the same inferred V gene, J gene, and CDR3 amino acid sequence. To compute the percentage overlap between repertoires, the number of shared unique clonotypes was divided by the size of the smaller repertoire. Three approaches were used to assess repertoire richness: RTK rarefaction, the Chao1 estimator, and Recon v2.1 estimates of unobserved clonotypes. Generation probabilities for all TCRbeta clonotypes obtained by the gDNA method from four donors were computed using OLGA. Here the immuneACCESS table is served through TCRdb, limited to in-frame sequences with V and J called. Missing clones are a known gap in these copies; in checked studies unresolved V genes cover under half, and the rest lacks a known reason. V, J and clone size reflect that table, while D and trimming were determined from the DNA. The sample table lists more than 1,200,000 clones, around 98.5% of them with a count of one. Around 0.33% of the sample is held by the ten biggest clonotypes.

Details on this clone: Its antigen target is currently unknown. No much larger clonotype is one base removed from it; base qualities were not supplied.

Findings and caveats that apply to the study as a whole: Because the study included a small number of donors, the genetic and exposure-history diversity represented was limited. Compared with non-shared clonotypes, the clonotypes found in all four sorted-subset donors had higher generation probabilities. Rarefaction of sorted-subset datasets indicated incomplete sequencing despite the large sequencing depth. Sharing across a few donors was observed for roughly 5% of naive CD4, less than 4% of naive CD8, 2% to 2.5% of memory CD4, and less than 0.45% of memory CD8 clonotypes. Larger estimated clonotype richness was generally found for naive subsets than for memory subsets. Based on pairwise subsampling, the degree of clonotype sharing among donors was expected to be affected by sequencing depth. Sampling was restricted to blood, and TCR repertoires in tissues likely differ from the TCR repertoires found in blood.

Healthy HIV-negative adults with no recently reported acute infections or vaccinations were included as donors. Every donor was a Caucasian adult living in Nashville, Tennessee, USA. CD4+ T cells were enriched through magnetic negative selection, after which naive cells were positively selected on CD45RA and the remaining negative fraction served as the memory subset. After blood collection by leukapheresis, PBMCs were isolated using Ficoll-Histopaque density gradient centrifugation and then cryopreserved in the vapor phase of liquid nitrogen. Analytical flow cytometry was used to check the purity and quantity of every magnetically sorted T cell population. From each sorted fraction, genomic DNA was isolated and quantified by UV absorbance on a Nanodrop 2000c.

Sequencing was carried out using naive CD4+ T cells sorted from blood. Read against the paper, the sample's cell subset or site label means: CD45RA+ positively selected. This TCR came from a man aged 25-40 years in good health. The receptor chain draws on TRBV15 and TRBJ2-7; no D gene can be assigned with confidence. The CDR3 loop reads CATSGRSSYEQYF. The DNA is TGTGCCACCAGCGGCAGGTCATCCTACGAGCAGTACTTC.